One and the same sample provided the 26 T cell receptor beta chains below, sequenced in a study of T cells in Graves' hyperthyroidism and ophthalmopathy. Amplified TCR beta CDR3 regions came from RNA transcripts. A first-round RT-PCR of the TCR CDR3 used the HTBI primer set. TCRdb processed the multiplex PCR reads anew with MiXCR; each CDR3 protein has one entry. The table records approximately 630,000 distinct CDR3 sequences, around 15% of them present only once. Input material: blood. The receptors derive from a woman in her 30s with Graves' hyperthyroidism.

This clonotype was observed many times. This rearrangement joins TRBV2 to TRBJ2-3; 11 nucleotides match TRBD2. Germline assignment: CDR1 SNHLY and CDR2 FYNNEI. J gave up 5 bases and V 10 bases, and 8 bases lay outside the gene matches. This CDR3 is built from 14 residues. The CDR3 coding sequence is TGTGCCACGGGACTAGCGGAGGGAGTAGATACGCAGTATTTT. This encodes CATGLAEGVDTQYF.

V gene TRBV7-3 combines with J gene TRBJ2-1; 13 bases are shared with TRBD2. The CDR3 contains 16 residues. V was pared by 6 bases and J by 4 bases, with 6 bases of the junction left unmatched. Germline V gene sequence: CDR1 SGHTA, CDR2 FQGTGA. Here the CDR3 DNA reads TGTGCCAGCAGTACACTAGCGGGAGGGCCTTACAATGAGCAGTTCTTC. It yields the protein CASSTLAGGPYNEQFF.

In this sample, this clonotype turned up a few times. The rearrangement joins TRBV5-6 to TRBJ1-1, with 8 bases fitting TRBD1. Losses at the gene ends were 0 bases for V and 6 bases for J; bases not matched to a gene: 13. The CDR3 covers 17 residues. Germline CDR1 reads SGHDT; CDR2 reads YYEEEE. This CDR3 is CASSLGWEDRVRAEAFF. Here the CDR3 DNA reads TGTGCCAGCAGCTTGGGGTGGGAGGACAGGGTACGGGCTGAAGCTTTCTTT. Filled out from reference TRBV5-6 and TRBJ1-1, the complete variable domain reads DAGVTQSPTHLIKTRGQQVTLRCSPKSGHDTVSWYQQALGQGPQFIFQYYEEEERQRGNFPDRFSGHQFPNYSSELNVNALLLGDSALYLCASSLGWEDRVRAEAFFGQGTRLTVV.

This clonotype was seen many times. CDR3 sequence: CASPQGGANYGYTF. CDR3 DNA sequence: TGTGCCTCCCCGCAGGGAGGGGCGAACTATGGCTACACCTTC. The gene calls are TRBV30 and TRBJ1-2; maybe TRBD1 (5 bases). This CDR3 comprises 14 residues. Germline CDR1 and CDR2: GTSNPN and SVGIG (reference sequence). V lost 7 bases and J 2 bases, leaving 17 bases between the germline ends.

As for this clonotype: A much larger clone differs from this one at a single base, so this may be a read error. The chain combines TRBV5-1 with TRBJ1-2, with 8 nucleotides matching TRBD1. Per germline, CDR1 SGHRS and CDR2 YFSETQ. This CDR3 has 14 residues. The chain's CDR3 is CASKTDRENNGDTF. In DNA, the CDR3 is TGCGCCAGCAAAACGGACAGGGAAAATAATGGCGACACCTTC.

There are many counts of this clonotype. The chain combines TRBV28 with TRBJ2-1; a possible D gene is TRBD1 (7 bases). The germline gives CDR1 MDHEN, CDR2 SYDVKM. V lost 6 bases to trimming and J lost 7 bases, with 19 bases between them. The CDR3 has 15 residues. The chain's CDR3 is CASSPNPQGGNEQFF. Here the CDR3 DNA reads TGTGCCAGCAGCCCGAACCCCCAGGGGGGAAATGAGCAGTTCTTC.

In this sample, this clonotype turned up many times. CDR3 sequence reads: CASLTGSNEQFF. The CDR3 bases are TGTGCCAGCTTGACAGGGTCCAATGAGCAGTTCTTC. The chain employs TRBV2 and TRBJ2-1, with 7 bases matching TRBD1. The CDR3 has 12 residues. Germline V gene data show CDR1 as SNHLY and CDR2 as FYNNEI. Trimming at V came to 8 bases and at J to 6 bases, leaving 4 bases not matched to a gene.

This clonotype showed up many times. The CDR3 reads CASRASRASYEQYF. In DNA form, the CDR3 reads TGTGCCAGCAGGGCGAGTCGTGCGTCCTACGAGCAGTACTTC. V usage is TRBV27 and J usage is TRBJ2-7; D is uncertain. The CDR3 totals 14 residues. The germline V gene has CDR1 MNHEY and CDR2 SMNVEV (reference sequence). Trimming removed 6 bases at V and 1 base at J, with 13 bases between.

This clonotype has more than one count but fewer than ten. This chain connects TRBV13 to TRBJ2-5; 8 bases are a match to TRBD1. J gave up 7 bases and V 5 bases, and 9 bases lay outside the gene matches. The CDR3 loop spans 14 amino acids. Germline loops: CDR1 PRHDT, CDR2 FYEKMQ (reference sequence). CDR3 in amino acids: CASSLSGQGGTQYF. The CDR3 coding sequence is TGTGCCAGCAGCCTCTCCGGACAGGGCGGGACCCAGTACTTC.

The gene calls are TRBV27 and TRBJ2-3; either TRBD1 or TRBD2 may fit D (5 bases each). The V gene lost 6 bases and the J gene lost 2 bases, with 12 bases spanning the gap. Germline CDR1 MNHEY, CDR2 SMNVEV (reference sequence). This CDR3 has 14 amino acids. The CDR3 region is CASSIRGVTDTQYF. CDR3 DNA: TGTGCCAGCAGCATCCGAGGGGTCACAGATACGCAGTATTTT.

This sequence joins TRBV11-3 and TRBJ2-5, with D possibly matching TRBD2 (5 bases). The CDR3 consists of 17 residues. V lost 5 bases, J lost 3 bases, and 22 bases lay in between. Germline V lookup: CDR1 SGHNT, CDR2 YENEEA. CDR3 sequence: CASSARGTYPGEETQYF. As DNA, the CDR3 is TGTGCCAGCAGCGCCCGGGGAACCTACCCTGGGGAAGAGACCCAGTACTTC.

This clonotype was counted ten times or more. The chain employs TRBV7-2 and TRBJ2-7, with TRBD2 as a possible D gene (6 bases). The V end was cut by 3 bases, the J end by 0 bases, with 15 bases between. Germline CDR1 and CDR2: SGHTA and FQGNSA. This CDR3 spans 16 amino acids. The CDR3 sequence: CASSFQGGTNSYEQYF. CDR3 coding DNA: TGTGCCAGCAGCTTTCAAGGAGGGACCAACTCCTACGAGCAGTACTTC.

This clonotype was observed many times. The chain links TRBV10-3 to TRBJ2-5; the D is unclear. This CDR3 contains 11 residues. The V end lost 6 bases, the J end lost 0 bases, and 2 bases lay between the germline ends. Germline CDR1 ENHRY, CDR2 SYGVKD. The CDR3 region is CAIRDQETQYF. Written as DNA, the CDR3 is TGTGCCATCAGGGACCAAGAGACCCAGTACTTC.

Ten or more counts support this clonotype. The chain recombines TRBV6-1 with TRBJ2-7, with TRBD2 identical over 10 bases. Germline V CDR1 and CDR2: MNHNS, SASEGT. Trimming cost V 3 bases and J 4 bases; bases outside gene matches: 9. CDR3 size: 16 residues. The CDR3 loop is CASSEFLSSGSYEQYF. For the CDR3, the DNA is TGTGCCAGCAGTGAGTTTCTTTCTAGCGGGAGTTACGAGCAGTACTTC.

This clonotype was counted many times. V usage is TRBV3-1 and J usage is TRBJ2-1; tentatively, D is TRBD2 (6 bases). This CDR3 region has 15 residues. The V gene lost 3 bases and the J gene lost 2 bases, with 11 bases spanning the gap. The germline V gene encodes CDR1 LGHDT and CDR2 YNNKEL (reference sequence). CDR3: CASSQGRTTYNEQFF. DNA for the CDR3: TGTGCCAGCAGCCAGGGCCGGACTACCTACAATGAGCAGTTCTTC.

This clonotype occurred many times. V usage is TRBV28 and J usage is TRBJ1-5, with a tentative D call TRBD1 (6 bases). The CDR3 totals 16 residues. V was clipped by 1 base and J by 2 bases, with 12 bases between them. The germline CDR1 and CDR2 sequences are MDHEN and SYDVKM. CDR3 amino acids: CASSLYRALGNQPQHF. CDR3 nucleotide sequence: TGTGCCAGCAGTTTATACAGGGCTTTGGGCAATCAGCCCCAGCATTTT. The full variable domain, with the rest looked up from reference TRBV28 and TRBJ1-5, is DVKVTQSSRYLVKRTGEKVFLECVQDMDHENMFWYRQDPGLGLRLIYFSYDVKMKEKGDIPEGYSVSREKKERFSLILESASTNQTSMYLCASSLYRALGNQPQHFGDGTRLSIL.

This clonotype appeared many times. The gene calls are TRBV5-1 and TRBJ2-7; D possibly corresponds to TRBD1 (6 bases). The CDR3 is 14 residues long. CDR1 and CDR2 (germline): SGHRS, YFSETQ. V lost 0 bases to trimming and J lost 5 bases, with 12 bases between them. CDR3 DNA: TGCGCCAGCAGCTTGGTACAGGGAGTCAACGAGCAGTACTTC. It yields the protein CASSLVQGVNEQYF.

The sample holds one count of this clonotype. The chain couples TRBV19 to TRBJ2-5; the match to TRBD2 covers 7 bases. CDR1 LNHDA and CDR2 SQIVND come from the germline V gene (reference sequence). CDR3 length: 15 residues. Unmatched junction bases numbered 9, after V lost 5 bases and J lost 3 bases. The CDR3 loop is CASSWGGDWKETQYF. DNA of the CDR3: TGTGCCAGTAGTTGGGGGGGGGATTGGAAAGAGACCCAGTACTTC.

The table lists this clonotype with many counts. CDR3 loop: CASSYSTLTNEQFF. The CDR3 coding sequence is TGTGCCAGCAGTTACTCGACGCTGACCAATGAGCAGTTCTTC. V is TRBV6-5 and J is TRBJ2-1, with unresolved D. There are 14 residues in the CDR3. V shed 0 bases and J shed 6 bases, with 9 bases lying between them. CDR1 is MNHEY and CDR2 is SVGAGI in the germline V gene.

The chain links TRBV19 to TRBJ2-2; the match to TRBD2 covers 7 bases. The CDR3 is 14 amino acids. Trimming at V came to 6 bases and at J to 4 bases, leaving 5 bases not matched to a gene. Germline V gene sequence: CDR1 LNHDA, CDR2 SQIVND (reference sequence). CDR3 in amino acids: CASSKLAPTGELFF. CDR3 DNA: TGTGCCAGTAGCAAACTAGCGCCCACCGGGGAGCTGTTTTTT. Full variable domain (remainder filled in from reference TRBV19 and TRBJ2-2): DGGITQSPKYLFRKEGQNVTLSCEQNLNHDAMYWYRQDPGQGLRLIYYSQIVNDFQKGDIAEGYSVSREKKESFPLTVTSAQKNPTAFYLCASSKLAPTGELFFGEGSRLTVL.

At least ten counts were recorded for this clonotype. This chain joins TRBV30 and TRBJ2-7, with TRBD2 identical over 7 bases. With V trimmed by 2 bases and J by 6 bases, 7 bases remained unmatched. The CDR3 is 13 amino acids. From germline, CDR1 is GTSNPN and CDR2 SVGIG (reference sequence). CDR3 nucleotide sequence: TGTGCCTGGAGTCCGAGTGGGGGGGGCGAGCAGTACTTC. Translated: CAWSPSGGGEQYF.

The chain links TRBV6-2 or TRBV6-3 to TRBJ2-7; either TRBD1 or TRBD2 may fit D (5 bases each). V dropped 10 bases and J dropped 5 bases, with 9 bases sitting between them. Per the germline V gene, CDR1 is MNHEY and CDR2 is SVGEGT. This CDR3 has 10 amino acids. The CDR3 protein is CATRDHEQYF. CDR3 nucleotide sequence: TGTGCCACGAGGGACCACGAGCAGTACTTC.

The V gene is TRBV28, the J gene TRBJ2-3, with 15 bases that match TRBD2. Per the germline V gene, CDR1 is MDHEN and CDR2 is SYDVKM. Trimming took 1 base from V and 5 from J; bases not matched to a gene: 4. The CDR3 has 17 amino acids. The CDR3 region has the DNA TGTGCCAGCAGTTTATCGGGACTAGCGGGAGGAGAAGATACGCAGTATTTT. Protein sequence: CASSLSGLAGGEDTQYF.

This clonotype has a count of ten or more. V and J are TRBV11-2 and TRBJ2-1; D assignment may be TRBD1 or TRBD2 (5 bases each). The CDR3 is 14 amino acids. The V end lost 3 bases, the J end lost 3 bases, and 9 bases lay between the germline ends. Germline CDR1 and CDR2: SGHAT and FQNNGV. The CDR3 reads CASSFGGVYNEQFF. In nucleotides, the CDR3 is TGTGCCAGCAGCTTTGGGGGAGTCTACAATGAGCAGTTCTTC.

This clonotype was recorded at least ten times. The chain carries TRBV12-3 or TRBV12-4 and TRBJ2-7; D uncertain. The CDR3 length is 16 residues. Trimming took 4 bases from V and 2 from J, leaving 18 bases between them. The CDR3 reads CASSSWSRERTYEQYF. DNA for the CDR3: TGTGCCAGCAGTTCGTGGTCGCGCGAAAGGACCTACGAGCAGTACTTC.

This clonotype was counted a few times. Here the CDR3 reads CASTVSSYNQPQHF. The CDR3 DNA reads as TGTGCCAGCACAGTTTCAAGCTATAATCAGCCCCAGCATTTT. This chain uses TRBV6-2 or TRBV6-3 with TRBJ1-5; D uncertain. The germline V gene has CDR1 MNHEY and CDR2 SVGEGT. With 7 bases removed from V and 4 bases from J, the gap between germline ends came to 14 bases. CDR3 length: 14 residues.